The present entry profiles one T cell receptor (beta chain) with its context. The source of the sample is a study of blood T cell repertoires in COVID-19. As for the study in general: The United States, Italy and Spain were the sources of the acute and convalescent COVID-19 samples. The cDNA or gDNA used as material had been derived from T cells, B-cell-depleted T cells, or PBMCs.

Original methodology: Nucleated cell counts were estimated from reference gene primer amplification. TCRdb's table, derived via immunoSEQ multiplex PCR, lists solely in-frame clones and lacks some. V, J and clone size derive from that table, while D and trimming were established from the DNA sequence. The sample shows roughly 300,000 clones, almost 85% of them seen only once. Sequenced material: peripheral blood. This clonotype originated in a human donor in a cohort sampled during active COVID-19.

The CDR3 reads CASSFSSGGPDTQYF. CDR3 nucleotides: TGTGCCAGCAGCTTTTCTAGCGGGGGGCCAGATACGCAGTATTTT. This sequence joins TRBV7-2 and TRBJ2-3, with 11 bases lining up with TRBD2. Trimming cost V 3 bases and J 4 bases; bases outside gene matches: 3. CDR1 and CDR2 from the germline V gene are SGHTA and FQGNSA. The length of the CDR3 is 15 residues.